Included here is one TCR beta chain sequence, with context. Its recognized antigen is unknown. No qualities accompany the bases; no much larger clone lies one base away. Additional DNA sequences in this sample encode the identical CDR3. For the CD8 naive samples, CD45RO-negative cells were positively selected for CCR7, yielding a CD45RA+CCR7+ population from which TemRA cells were excluded. Donors were healthy HIV-negative adults with no recently reported acute infections or vaccinations. Every donor was a Caucasian adult living in Nashville, Tennessee, USA. Blood was collected by leukapheresis, and PBMCs were isolated by Ficoll-Histopaque density gradient centrifugation and then cryopreserved in liquid nitrogen vapor phase. Purity and quantity of every magnetically sorted T cell population were checked by analytical flow cytometry. Each sorted fraction had its genomic DNA isolated and then quantified by UV absorbance on a Nanodrop 2000c.

V drops 2 bases and J drops 2 bases, leaving 14 bases in between. Taken from the germline V gene, the CDR1 and CDR2 loops are SGDLS and YYNGEE. The CDR3 runs 15 residues from the cysteine to the phenylalanine. The DNA shown is the 45-base CDR3, in frame from base 1. The sample comes from a study of shared clonotypes between healthy human individuals (dated by TCRdb to 2018 to 2020). Regarding the study in general: The cohort comprised two women and a few men aged 18 to 49 years. For each donor, CD4 naive and CD4 memory were each given three plates, CD8 naive was given two plates, and CD8 memory was given one plate. Between about 0.8 and 9 billion PBMCs per donor were obtained by leukapheresis. To estimate repertoire size and how much clonotypes are shared between individuals, the study performed deep sequencing of blood TCR repertoires from a handful of healthy adults. Different laboratories and diverse techniques were used to prepare libraries and sequence TCR repertoires, to increase sequencing depth and limit assay-specific biases.

Using the deep immunoSEQ assay, multiplex PCR amplified TCR CDR3 regions from genomic DNA. Extracted genomic DNA from each cell subset was distributed evenly across all wells of several immunoSEQ 96-well plates, and each plate was treated as a replicate. Each replicate PCR for sorted subsets received 200 ng genomic DNA, equal to 28,000 or so T cell genomes. The purified libraries were quantified using a Qubit 3.0 fluorometer, sized with a Bioanalyzer 2100, and then quantified again using the KAPA Library Quantification kit. A separate single-read 150-cycle Illumina NextSeq 550 flow cell was used to sequence each immunoSEQ 96-well plate. In the source study's methods: The immunoSEQ output contained only junctional sequences without quality scores, so filtering could not match that applied to full-length reads. Sequences were annotated with PyIR, a Python wrapper for IgBLAST v1.9, using IMGT germline references to assign V/J genes and CDR3. Reads with weak V/J assignments (E-value above 1e-6), missing CDR3, stop codons, out-of-frame junctions, or ambiguous translated residues were removed. V3J clonotypes were defined as sequences sharing the same inferred V gene, J gene, and CDR3 amino acid sequence. To compute the percentage overlap between repertoires, the number of shared unique clonotypes was divided by the size of the smaller repertoire. Three approaches were used to assess repertoire richness: RTK rarefaction, the Chao1 estimator, and Recon v2.1 estimates of unobserved clonotypes. For all TCRbeta clonotypes obtained by the gDNA method from a few donors, generation probabilities were computed with OLGA. In its TCRdb copy, this immuneACCESS table keeps in-frame sequences only and misses some clones. Where compared with another copy, unresolved V genes explain less than half of these, and the others have no known cause. The V and J calls and clone size are taken from that table; D and trimming were inferred from the DNA. This sample has 2 million to 2.5 million clones in its table, and approximately 94% of those were observed once. The ten largest make up around 1.1% of the sample.

The study at large found these results: Rarefaction of sorted-subset datasets indicated incomplete sequencing despite the large sequencing depth. Because the study included a small number of donors, the genetic and exposure-history diversity represented was limited. Sampling was limited to blood, and TCR repertoires in tissue likely differ from TCR repertoires in blood. Naive subsets generally had larger estimated clonotype richness than memory subsets did. Compared with non-shared clonotypes, the clonotypes found in all four sorted-subset donors had higher generation probabilities. Pairwise subsampling indicated that sequencing depth was expected to affect the degree of clonotype sharing among donors. Across several donors, roughly 5.4% of naive CD4, approximately 3.5% of naive CD8, 2% to 2.5% of memory CD4, and 0.4% to 0.45% of memory CD8 clonotypes were shared.

Sequencing was performed on naive CD8+ T cells sorted from blood. This specimen's cell subset or site label, per the study, means: CD45RA+CCR7+. In this chain, TRBV9 is recombined with TRBJ2-7; the D gene assignment is ambiguous. This receptor was taken from a man younger than 35 in good health. The CDR3 reads as follows: CASSVEVGETYEQYF. The nucleotide sequence reads TGTGCCAGCAGCGTTGAGGTCGGAGAAACCTACGAGCAGTACTTC.